This is a list of T cell receptor beta chains from one sample in a study of cytomegalovirus exposure and HLA in healthy donors. This table comes from immunoSEQ multiplex PCR, and its TCRdb copy is limited to in-frame clones, with some not included. The table records around 130,000 clones, about 62% of them present only once. Input material: PBMCs. The receptors were gathered from a woman aged 40-49 years in good health and CMV-seropositive. The CDR3 runs from the conserved cysteine through the conserved F or W. The order of the fields is D gene, J gene, V gene, CDR3 protein. D genes are given only for firm matches.

D: .; J: TRBJ1-2; V: TRBV5-1; CDR3: CASSLAPGVEGRGVYGYTF
D: .; J: TRBJ1-1; V: TRBV6-6; CDR3: CASSGLHGNTEAFF
D: TRBD1; J: TRBJ1-2; V: TRBV5-4; CDR3: CASSLETGEVYTF
D: .; J: TRBJ2-1; V: TRBV27; CDR3: CASSLGVNEQFF
D: .; J: TRBJ2-1; V: TRBV9; CDR3: CASSVDNRVGDEQFF
D: TRBD1; J: TRBJ2-7; V: TRBV7-9; CDR3: CASSLASQGQEQYF
D: .; J: TRBJ1-5; V: TRBV6-1; CDR3: CASSEGGQGWVNTQPQHF
D: .; J: TRBJ2-1; V: TRBV11-3; CDR3: CASSGGGGEQFF
D: .; J: TRBJ2-1; V: TRBV6-5; CDR3: CASGRNEQFF
D: TRBD2; J: TRBJ2-1; V: TRBV4-1; CDR3: CASSQVFGTSGGNEQFF
D: .; J: TRBJ1-2; V: TRBV6-5; CDR3: CASSASPRVNYGYTF
D: .; J: TRBJ1-4; V: TRBV5-1; CDR3: CASSLGSSRNEKLFF
D: .; J: TRBJ2-1; V: TRBV9; CDR3: CASSVTGETYNEQFF
D: TRBD2; J: TRBJ2-3; V: TRBV6-1; CDR3: CASSAYGLAGGPDTQYF
D: .; J: TRBJ2-7; V: TRBV2; CDR3: CASRQENHSYEQYF
D: .; J: TRBJ2-7; V: TRBV11-2; CDR3: CASSYRRGWDYEQYF
D: TRBD1; J: TRBJ1-2; V: TRBV7-9; CDR3: CASSLSDRGYGYTF
D: .; J: TRBJ1-1; V: TRBV10-3; CDR3: CAISESTGNTEAFF
D: .; J: TRBJ2-5; V: TRBV7-6; CDR3: CASSLSPPRTGETQYF